Following are 18 T cell receptor beta chains from one sample sequenced in a study of shared clonotypes between healthy human individuals. Measured with immunoSEQ multiplex PCR; TCRdb has only the in-frame clones, and not every one. The sample lists over a million clones; about four fifths were seen once. Sequences were obtained from memory CD4+ T cells from PBMCs. Indicated subset: CD45RA-negative fraction. These receptors originate from a man between 18 and 35 years old in good health. Some clones in this sample may be carry-over from other donors' samples.

As to this clone: Given a much more abundant clone one base away, this may be a read error. This rearrangement joins TRBV9 to TRBJ2-1, with D perhaps matching TRBD1 (5 bases). This CDR3 region has 15 residues. Germline V gene lookup returns CDR1 SGDLS and CDR2 YYNGEE. The CDR3 reads CASGVYEGAYNEQFF. The DNA for the CDR3 is TGTGCCAGCGGCGTATATGAAGGGGCCTACAATGAGCAGTTCTTC.

The J gene is TRBJ1-1, the V gene TRBV6-1; no clear D gene. CDR1 MNHNS and CDR2 SASEGT come from the germline V gene. Trimming shortened V by 6 bases and J by 0 bases, and 8 bases separated the two germline ends. There are 13 residues in the CDR3. The DNA for the CDR3 is TGTGCCAGCAGCCTTAGGATGAACACTGAAGCTTTCTTT. Its translation is CASSLRMNTEAFF.

This chain links TRBV28 with TRBJ1-5; 9 nucleotides line up with TRBD1. The CDR3 sequence is 16 residues long. The ends lost 3 bases at V and 0 bases at J; junction bases unmatched: 3. The germline CDR1 and CDR2 sequences are MDHEN and SYDVKM. The CDR3 reads CASSFPGQGSNQPQHF. CDR3 sequence (DNA): TGTGCCAGCAGTTTTCCGGGACAGGGTAGCAATCAGCCCCAGCATTTT.

The rearrangement links TRBV27 to TRBJ2-7, with TRBD2 matching 12 bases. V lost 4 bases to trimming and J lost 2 bases; unmatched junction nucleotides: 3. CDR3 length equals 15 residues. The V gene's germline CDR1 is MNHEY and CDR2 SMNVEV (reference sequence). The CDR3 loop is CASSSLAGGAYEQYF. CDR3 nucleotides: TGTGCCAGCAGTTCCCTAGCGGGAGGGGCCTACGAGCAGTACTTC.

V is TRBV5-1 and J is TRBJ2-3; 10 bases are shared with TRBD1. The V gene end was trimmed by 0 bases and the J gene end by 1 base; junction bases not matched to a gene: 5. Germline V lookup: CDR1 SGHRS, CDR2 YFSETQ. This CDR3 region has 17 residues. CDR3 protein: CASSLAFGTGGTDTQYF. CDR3 in DNA: TGCGCCAGCAGCTTGGCTTTTGGGACAGGGGGCACAGATACGCAGTATTTT.

Concerning this clone itself: A much larger clone differs by one base, so this may be a read error. The J gene is TRBJ1-2, the V gene TRBV6-6; the D gene is possibly TRBD1 (5 bases). V dropped 9 bases and J dropped 7 bases, with 12 bases sitting between them. CDR3 length: 11 amino acids. Looked up from germline, CDR1 is MNHNY and CDR2 is SVGAGI (reference sequence). The CDR3 DNA sequence: TGTGCCAGTACGGGGGAAGCTGGCTACACCTTC. This sequence encodes CASTGEAGYTF.

The gene calls are TRBV28 and TRBJ2-1; 13 bases are shared with TRBD2. Germline CDR1 MDHEN, CDR2 SYDVKM. The CDR3 sequence is 15 residues long. The V segment lost 10 bases and the J segment 0 bases; nucleotides outside the gene matches: 3. CDR3 sequence reads: CAIGTSGNSYNEQFF. The CDR3 DNA is TGTGCCATTGGGACTAGCGGGAACTCCTACAATGAGCAGTTCTTC.

V is TRBV4-2 and J is TRBJ1-2; 9 bases are a match to TRBD1. This CDR3 has 18 residues. V trimming: 3 bases; J trimming: 1 base; junction bases outside the gene matches: 12. Germline CDR1 is LGHNA and CDR2 is YNFKEQ. Here the CDR3 reads CASSQHALTTGGNYGYTF. The CDR3 coding sequence is TGTGCCAGCAGCCAGCATGCCCTCACGACAGGGGGTAACTATGGCTACACCTTC.

The chain uses TRBV28 and TRBJ1-2, with a possible D match to TRBD1 (6 bases). Germline V lookup: CDR1 MDHEN, CDR2 SYDVKM. Trimming left V 4 bases short and J 7 bases short, with 16 bases between. The CDR3 has 14 residues. The CDR3 reads CASSSPDRWGGYTF. CDR3 bases: TGTGCCAGCAGTTCGCCCGACAGGTGGGGTGGCTACACCTTC.

The CDR3 region has the DNA TGTGCCAGCACCTCTTTCGAACCTGGAAACACCATATATTTT. Translation: CASTSFEPGNTIYF. The V and J genes are TRBV28 and TRBJ1-3; D is uncertain. The CDR3 totals 14 residues. The V end lost 7 bases, the J end lost 2 bases, and 12 bases lay between the germline ends. Per germline, CDR1 MDHEN and CDR2 SYDVKM.

In this sample, this clone turned up once. This sequence joins TRBV6-1 and TRBJ1-3; TRBD1 agrees at 7 bases. V lost 2 bases and J lost 5; bases outside the gene matches: 12. Germline assignment: CDR1 MNHNS and CDR2 SASEGT. This CDR3 spans 17 amino acids. CDR3 DNA sequence: TGTGCCAGCAGTGAATTTAAGGATAAAGGGGGCAGAAACACCATATATTTT. Its protein is CASSEFKDKGGRNTIYF.

This chain connects TRBV18 to TRBJ2-4, with TRBD2 identical over 10 bases. Per the germline V gene, CDR1 is KGHSH and CDR2 is LQKENI. This CDR3 spans 18 amino acids. V lost 1 base, J lost 7 bases, and 13 bases stayed unmatched. The CDR3, as DNA: TGTGCCAGCTCACCACAAGCTAGCGGGAGTTCTAAAGGGAACATTCAGTACTTC. Its translation: CASSPQASGSSKGNIQYF.

The chain uses TRBV5-1 and TRBJ2-2; TRBD1 agrees at 9 bases. This CDR3 contains 16 residues. The V and J ends lost 4 bases and 5 bases, in that order; junction bases with no gene match: 9. CDR1 SGHRS and CDR2 YFSETQ come from the germline V gene. The CDR3 DNA reads TGCGCCAGCAGCCTGGACAGGGGAGGACAAACCGGGGAGCTGTTTTTT. Amino acids: CASSLDRGGQTGELFF.

This chain joins TRBV5-4 and TRBJ2-4; possibly TRBD1 for D (6 bases). The CDR3 totals 14 residues. Germline V gene sequence: CDR1 SGHNT, CDR2 YYREEE (reference sequence). V was pared by 6 bases and J by 2 bases, with 12 bases between. The CDR3 DNA reads as TGTGCCAGCACGCCGGACAGCTCCAAAAACATTCAGTACTTC. As protein: CASTPDSSKNIQYF.

This clone was observed a single time. A single base is all that separates this from a far larger clone, so a read error is likely. The sample has other DNA sequences that encode this CDR3 too. This rearrangement joins TRBV7-3 to TRBJ1-5; 7 bases fit TRBD1. The CDR3 runs to 14 residues. Unmatched junction bases numbered 3, after V lost 5 bases and J lost 2 bases. The germline CDR1 and CDR2 sequences are SGHTA and FQGTGA. The CDR3 DNA reads as TGTGCCAGCAGCCCAACAGGGGGCAATCAGCCCCAGCATTTT. Translation gives CASSPTGGNQPQHF. Looking up the rest from reference TRBV7-3 and TRBJ1-5 gives the full variable domain: GAGVSQTPSNKVTEKGKYVELRCDPISGHTALYWYRQSLGQGPEFLIYFQGTGAADDSGLPNDRFFAVRPEGSVSTLKIQRTERGDSAVYLCASSPTGGNQPQHFGDGTRLSIL.

The rearrangement joins TRBV18 to TRBJ2-3; 8 bases are a match to TRBD2. After removal of 1 base from V and 1 base from J, the junction contained 7 bases not matched to a gene. This CDR3 comprises 17 residues. Germline values: CDR1 KGHSH, CDR2 LQKENI. DNA for the CDR3: TGTGCCAGCTCACCACGTGTTTCGGGACTAGGCACAGATACGCAGTATTTT. The encoded protein is CASSPRVSGLGTDTQYF.

With respect to this clone: Additional DNA sequences in this sample encode the identical CDR3. This sequence joins TRBV7-2 and TRBJ2-7; D tentatively reads TRBD1 or TRBD2 (5 bases each). CDR1 and CDR2 from the germline V gene are SGHTA and FQGNSA. CDR3 size: 15 residues. Between the trimmed V and J ends, which lost 1 base and 2 bases, there was a span of 12 bases. The CDR3 loop reads CASSLGSGGTYEQYF. CDR3 nucleotides: TGTGCCAGCAGCTTAGGGTCTGGGGGAACCTACGAGCAGTACTTC.

This clone was observed once. The chain carries TRBV27 and TRBJ2-5; a possible D gene is TRBD2 (5 bases). Germline CDR1 is MNHEY and CDR2 is SMNVEV (reference sequence). The CDR3 contains 13 residues. V lost 5 bases, J lost 2 bases, and 9 bases lay in between. CDR3 bases: TGTGCCAGCAGTCAACGGGGTCAAGAGACCCAGTACTTC. Protein: CASSQRGQETQYF.